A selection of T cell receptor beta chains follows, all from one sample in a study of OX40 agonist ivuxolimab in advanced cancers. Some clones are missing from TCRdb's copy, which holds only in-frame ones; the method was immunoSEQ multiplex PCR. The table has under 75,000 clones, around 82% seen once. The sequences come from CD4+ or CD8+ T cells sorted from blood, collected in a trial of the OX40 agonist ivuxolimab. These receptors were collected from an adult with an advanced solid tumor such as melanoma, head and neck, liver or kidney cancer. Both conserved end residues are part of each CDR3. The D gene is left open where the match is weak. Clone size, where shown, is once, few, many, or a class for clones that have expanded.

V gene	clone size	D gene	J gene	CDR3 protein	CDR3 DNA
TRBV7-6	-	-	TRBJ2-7	CASSPTGYEQYF	TGTGCCAGCAGCCCGACAGGCTACGAGCAGTACTTC
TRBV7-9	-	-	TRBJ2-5	CASSPHPRRNQETQYF	TGTGCCAGCAGCCCCCACCCCCGACGTAACCAAGAGACCCAGTACTTC
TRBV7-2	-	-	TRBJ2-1	CASSLKPPGGSSYNEQFF	TGTGCCAGCAGCTTGAAACCACCTGGGGGCAGCTCCTACAATGAGCAGTTCTTC
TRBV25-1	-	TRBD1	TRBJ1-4	CASSESFGGQANEKLFF	TGTGCCAGCAGTGAATCTTTTGGGGGACAGGCTAATGAAAAACTGTTTTTT
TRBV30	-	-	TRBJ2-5	CASSTGHPQETQYF	TGTGCCTCTTCAACCGGGCACCCACAAGAGACCCAGTACTTC
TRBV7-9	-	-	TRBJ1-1	CASSLVQGPMNTEAFF	TGTGCCAGCAGCTTAGTACAGGGACCGATGAACACTGAAGCTTTCTTT
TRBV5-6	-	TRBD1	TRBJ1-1	CASSERDRGARSFF	TGTGCCAGCAGCGAACGGGACAGGGGAGCGAGATCTTTCTTT
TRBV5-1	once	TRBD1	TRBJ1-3	CASSLQGATGNTIYF	TGCGCCAGCAGCCTACAGGGGGCCACTGGAAACACCATATATTTT
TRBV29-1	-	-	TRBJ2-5	CSAARAIGETQYF	TGCAGCGCCGCCAGGGCCATAGGGGAGACCCAGTACTTC
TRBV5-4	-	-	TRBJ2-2	CASSPRGGGKANTGELFF	TGTGCCAGCAGCCCCCGAGGAGGGGGGAAAGCCAACACCGGGGAGCTGTTTTTT
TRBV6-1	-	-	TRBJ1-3	CASSESSISGNTIYF	TGTGCCAGCAGTGAGAGTTCTATCTCTGGAAACACCATATATTTT
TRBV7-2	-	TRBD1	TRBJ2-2	CASSYSGTGATGELFF	TGTGCCAGCAGCTACTCCGGGACAGGGGCCACCGGGGAGCTGTTTTTT
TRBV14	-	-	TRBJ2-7	CASSQDGSRSSYYF	TGTGCCAGCAGCCAAGATGGGAGTCGGTCGAGCTATTACTTC
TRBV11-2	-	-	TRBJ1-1	CASSLGVGTEAFF	TGTGCCAGCAGCTTAGGGGTAGGAACTGAAGCTTTCTTT
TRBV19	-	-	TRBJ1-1	CASIDGSSVNTEAFF	TGTGCCAGTATCGATGGGTCCAGTGTGAACACTGAAGCTTTCTTT
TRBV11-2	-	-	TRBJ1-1	CASTQFLRGLKHYPTEAFF	TGTGCCAGCACACAATTTCTCAGGGGACTTAAACACTACCCGACTGAAGCTTTCTTT
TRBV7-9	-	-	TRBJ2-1	CASSLQGALSYNEQFF	TGTGCCAGCAGTCTACAGGGTGCGTTATCCTACAATGAGCAGTTCTTC
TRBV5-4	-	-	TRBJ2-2	CASSWPGAENTGELFF	TGTGCCAGCAGCTGGCCAGGGGCGGAGAACACCGGGGAGCTGTTTTTT
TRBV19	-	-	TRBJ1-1	CASIRGPNTEAFF	TGTGCCAGTATTAGAGGCCCGAACACTGAAGCTTTCTTT
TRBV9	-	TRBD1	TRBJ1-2	CASSVLDRGSYGYTF	TGTGCCAGCAGCGTACTGGACAGGGGGTCCTATGGCTACACCTTC
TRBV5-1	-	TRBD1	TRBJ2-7	CASSTGTGQGRGEQYF	TGCGCCAGCAGCACAGGGACGGGACAGGGACGGGGCGAGCAGTACTTC
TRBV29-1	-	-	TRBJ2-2	CSSSRSGTGELFF	TGCAGCTCCTCCCGGTCCGGAACCGGGGAGCTGTTTTTT
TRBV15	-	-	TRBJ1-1	CATSRAAGLEAFF	TGTGCCACCAGCAGAGCGGCGGGACTTGAAGCTTTCTTT
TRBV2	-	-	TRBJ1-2	CASSEVRHNYGYTF	TGTGCCAGCAGTGAAGTGCGGCACAACTATGGCTACACCTTC
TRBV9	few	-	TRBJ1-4	CASSVDAGGGHEKLFF	TGTGCCAGCAGCGTAGATGCTGGGGGAGGTCATGAAAAACTGTTTTTT
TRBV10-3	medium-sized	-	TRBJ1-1	CAIGPGTMNTEAFF	TGTGCCATCGGACCAGGAACCATGAACACTGAAGCTTTCTTT
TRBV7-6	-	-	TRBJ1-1	CASSSRGWDTEAFF	TGTGCCAGCAGCTCCAGGGGTTGGGACACTGAAGCTTTCTTT
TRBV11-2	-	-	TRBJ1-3	CASSLGVGNTIYF	TGTGCCAGCAGCTTAGGTGTGGGAAACACCATATATTTT
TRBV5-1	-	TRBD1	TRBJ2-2	CASSGGSGTGYTGELFF	TGCGCCAGCAGCGGGGGATCCGGGACAGGGTACACCGGGGAGCTGTTTTTT
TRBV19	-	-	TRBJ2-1	CASSSRPSSYNEQFF	TGTGCCAGTAGCAGCCGGCCGAGCTCCTACAATGAGCAGTTCTTC
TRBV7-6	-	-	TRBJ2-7	CASSSQGLTYEQYF	TGTGCCAGCAGCTCGCAAGGACTTACCTACGAGCAGTACTTC
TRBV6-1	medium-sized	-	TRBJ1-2	CASSLGLYGYTF	TGTGCCAGCAGCCTAGGACTCTATGGCTACACCTTC
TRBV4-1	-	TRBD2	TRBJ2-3	CASSQPTSRRDTQYF	TGCGCCAGCAGCCAACCGACTAGCAGGAGAGATACGCAGTATTTT
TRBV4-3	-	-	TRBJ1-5	CASRLRRGSDQPQHF	TGCGCCAGCAGGCTCAGACGGGGGAGCGATCAGCCCCAGCATTTT
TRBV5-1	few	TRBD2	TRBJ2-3	CASSLGAGKTDTQYF	TGCGCCAGCAGCTTGGGAGCGGGGAAGACAGATACGCAGTATTTT
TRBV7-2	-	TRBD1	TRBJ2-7	CASSPAGQAGEQYF	TGTGCCAGCAGCCCCGCGGGACAGGCAGGCGAGCAGTACTTC
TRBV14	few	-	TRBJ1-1	CASRNRDLHTEAFF	TGTGCCAGCAGGAACAGGGATCTTCACACTGAAGCTTTCTTT
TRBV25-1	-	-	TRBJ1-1	CASRSPTTEAFF	TGTGCCAGCAGGTCGCCTACCACTGAAGCTTTCTTT
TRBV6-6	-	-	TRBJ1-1	CASSYGGPEAFF	TGTGCCAGCAGTTACGGGGGGCCTGAAGCTTTCTTT
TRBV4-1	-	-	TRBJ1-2	CASSPDPNYGYTF	TGCGCCAGCAGCCCCGACCCCAACTATGGCTACACCTTC
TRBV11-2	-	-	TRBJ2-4	CASSPLRETLAKNIQYF	TGTGCCAGCAGCCCCTTAAGGGAGACCCTAGCCAAAAACATTCAGTACTTC
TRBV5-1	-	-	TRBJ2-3	CASSHLTGLGTDTQYF	TGCGCCAGCAGCCACCTAACGGGTCTGGGCACAGATACGCAGTATTTT
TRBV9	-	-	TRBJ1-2	CASTSGGSREYGYTF	TGTGCCAGCACCTCGGGGGGGAGTCGAGAGTATGGCTACACCTTC
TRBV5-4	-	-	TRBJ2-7	CASSLVKGWGDTYEQYF	TGTGCCAGCAGCTTGGTAAAGGGTTGGGGGGATACCTACGAGCAGTACTTC
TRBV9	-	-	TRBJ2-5	CASNRDGPQETQYF	TGTGCCAGCAACCGGGACGGACCTCAAGAGACCCAGTACTTC
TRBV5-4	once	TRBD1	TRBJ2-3	CASSFVPGQGTDTQYF	TGTGCCAGCAGTTTCGTTCCGGGACAGGGGACAGATACGCAGTATTTT
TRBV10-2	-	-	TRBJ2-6	CARRPVFESGANVLTF	TGCGCCCGCCGACCGGTTTTCGAATCTGGGGCCAACGTCCTGACTTTC
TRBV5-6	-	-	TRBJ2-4	CASSPGRGAKNIQYF	TGTGCCAGCAGCCCAGGCCGGGGGGCCAAAAACATTCAGTACTTC
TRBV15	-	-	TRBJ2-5	CATSRDLGRIQETQYF	TGTGCCACCAGCAGAGATCTGGGGCGGATACAAGAGACCCAGTACTTC